This record covers a single T cell receptor beta chain. Its antigen remains unknown. Clones were sequenced by immunoSEQ multiplex PCR, and TCRdb holds only the in-frame ones, with some missing. The sample holds about 1.1 million clones, approximately 78% seen once. This CDR3 is built from 12 residues. CDR1 is PRHDT, CDR2 FYEKMQ, per germline (reference sequence). The V end lost 3 bases, the J end lost 4 bases, and 6 bases lay between the germline ends. The sample belongs to a study of shared clonotypes between healthy human individuals. General study findings and limits: Relative to memory subsets, naive subsets generally showed larger estimated richness. Only blood samples were collected, and tissue repertoires likely differ.

The V and J genes are TRBV13 and TRBJ1-1; the D is unclear. This clonotype was obtained from a man younger than 30 in good health. Some clones in this sample may be carry-over from other donors' samples. Sample: memory CD4+ T cells from PBMCs. The subset was: CD45RA-negative fraction. The CDR3 is CASSFLATEAFF. The CDR3 DNA is TGTGCCAGCAGCTTCCTGGCCACTGAAGCTTTCTTT.